This T cell receptor beta chain emerged from a study of PD-1 blockade in mismatch repair-deficient tumors. This table comes from immunoSEQ multiplex PCR, and its TCRdb copy is limited to in-frame clones, with some not included. This sample carries 100,000 to 150,000 clones, around 83% of them seen once, and the ten largest clones take roughly 13%. The CDR3 consists of 20 residues. With V trimmed by 0 bases and J by 1 base, 13 bases remained unmatched. The germline V gene encodes CDR1 LGHNA and CDR2 YSLEER. The sample in question was peripheral blood, obtained 44 weeks after starting pembrolizumab. This clonotype originated in an adult with mismatch repair-deficient cancer. This chain connects TRBV4-3 to TRBJ2-2; the match to TRBD2 covers 8 bases. The CDR3 DNA sequence: TGCGCCAGCAGCCAAGAAGGATGGGTCGCTAGCGGGCGGAACACCGGGGAGCTGTTTTTT. It encodes CASSQEGWVASGRNTGELFF.